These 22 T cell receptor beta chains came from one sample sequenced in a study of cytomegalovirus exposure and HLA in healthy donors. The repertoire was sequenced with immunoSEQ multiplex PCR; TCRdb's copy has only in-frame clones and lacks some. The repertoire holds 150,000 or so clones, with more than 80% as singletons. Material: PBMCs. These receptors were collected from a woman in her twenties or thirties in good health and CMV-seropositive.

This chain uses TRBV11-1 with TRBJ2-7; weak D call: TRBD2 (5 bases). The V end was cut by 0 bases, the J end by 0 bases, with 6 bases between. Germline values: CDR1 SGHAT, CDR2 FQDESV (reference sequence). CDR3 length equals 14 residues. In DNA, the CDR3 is TGTGCCAGCAGCTTAGCGGGAGACTCCTACGAGCAGTACTTC. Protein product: CASSLAGDSYEQYF.

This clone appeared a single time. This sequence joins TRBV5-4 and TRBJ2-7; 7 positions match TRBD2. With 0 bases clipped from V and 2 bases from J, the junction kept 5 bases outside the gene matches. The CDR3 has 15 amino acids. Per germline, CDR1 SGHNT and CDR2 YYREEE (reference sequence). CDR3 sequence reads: CASSLGGSGAYEQYF. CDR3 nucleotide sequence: TGTGCCAGCAGCTTGGGCGGGAGTGGGGCCTACGAGCAGTACTTC.

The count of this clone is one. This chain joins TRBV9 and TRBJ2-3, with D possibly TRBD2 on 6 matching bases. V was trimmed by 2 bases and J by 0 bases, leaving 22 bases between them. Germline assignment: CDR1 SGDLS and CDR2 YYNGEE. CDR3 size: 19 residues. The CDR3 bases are TGTGCCAGCAGCGTCCTCGGTGGCGGGCGGGGCCTGAGCACAGATACGCAGTATTTT. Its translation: CASSVLGGGRGLSTDTQYF.

Written as DNA, the CDR3 is TGCGCCAGTGCAGGGGGCGTTCGAACCGGGGAGCTGTTTTTT. Its translation: CASAGGVRTGELFF. The chain employs TRBV5-1 and TRBJ2-2; 8 nucleotides line up with TRBD1. Trimming at V came to 8 bases and at J to 5 bases, leaving 8 bases not matched to a gene. The CDR3 runs 14 residues. CDR1 and CDR2 (germline): SGHRS, YFSETQ.

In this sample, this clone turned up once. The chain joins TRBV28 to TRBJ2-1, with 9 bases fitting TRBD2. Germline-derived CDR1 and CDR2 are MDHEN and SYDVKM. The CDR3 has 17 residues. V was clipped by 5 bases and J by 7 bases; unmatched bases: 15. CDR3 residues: CASSLTGLAGLGNEQFF. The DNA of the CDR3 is TGTGCCAGCAGTCTGACGGGACTAGCAGGTCTCGGGAATGAGCAGTTCTTC.

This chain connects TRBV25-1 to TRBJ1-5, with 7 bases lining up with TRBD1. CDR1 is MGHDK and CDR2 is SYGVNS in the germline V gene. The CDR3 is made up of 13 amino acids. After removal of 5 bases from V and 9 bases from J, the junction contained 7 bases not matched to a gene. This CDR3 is CASSRGGHRPQHF. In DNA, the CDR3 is TGTGCCAGCAGTCGAGGGGGCCACCGGCCCCAGCATTTT.

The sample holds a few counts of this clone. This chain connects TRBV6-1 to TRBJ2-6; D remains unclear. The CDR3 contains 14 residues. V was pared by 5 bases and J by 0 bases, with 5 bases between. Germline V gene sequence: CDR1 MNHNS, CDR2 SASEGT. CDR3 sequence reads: CASSLSSGANVLTF. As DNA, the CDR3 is TGTGCCAGCAGTCTATCCTCTGGGGCCAACGTCCTGACTTTC.

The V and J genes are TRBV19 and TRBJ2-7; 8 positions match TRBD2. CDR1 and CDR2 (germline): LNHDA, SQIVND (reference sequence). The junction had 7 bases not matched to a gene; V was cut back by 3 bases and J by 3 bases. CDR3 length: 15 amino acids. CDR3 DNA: TGTGCCAGTAGTATGTCGGGGGGGGGAGTCTACGAGCAGTACTTC. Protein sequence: CASSMSGGGVYEQYF.

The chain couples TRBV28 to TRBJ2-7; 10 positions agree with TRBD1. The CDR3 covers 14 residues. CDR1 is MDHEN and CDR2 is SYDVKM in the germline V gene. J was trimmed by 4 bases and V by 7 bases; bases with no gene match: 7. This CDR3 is CASMGTGDVYEQYF. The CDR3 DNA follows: TGTGCCAGCATGGGGACAGGGGATGTATACGAGCAGTACTTC.

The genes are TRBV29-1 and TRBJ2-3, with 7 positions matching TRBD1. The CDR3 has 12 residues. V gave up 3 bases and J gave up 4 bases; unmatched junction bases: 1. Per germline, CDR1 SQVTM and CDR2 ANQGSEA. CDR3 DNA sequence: TGCAGCGTTGAGCAGGGGGCAGATACGCAGTATTTT. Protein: CSVEQGADTQYF.

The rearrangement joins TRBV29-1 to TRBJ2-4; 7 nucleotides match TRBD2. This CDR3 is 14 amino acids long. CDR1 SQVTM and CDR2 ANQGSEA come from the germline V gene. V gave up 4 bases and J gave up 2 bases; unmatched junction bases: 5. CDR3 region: CSVASGGTKNIQYF. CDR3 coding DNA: TGCAGCGTTGCGTCCGGGGGGACCAAAAACATTCAGTACTTC.

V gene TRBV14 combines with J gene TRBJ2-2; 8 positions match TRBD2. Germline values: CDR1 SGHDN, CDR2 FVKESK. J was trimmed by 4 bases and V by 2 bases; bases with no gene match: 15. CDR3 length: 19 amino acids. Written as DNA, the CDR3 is TGTGCCAGCAGCCAACGGACACGGGAGGGAAAGGTCGGCACCGGGGAGCTGTTTTTT. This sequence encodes CASSQRTREGKVGTGELFF.

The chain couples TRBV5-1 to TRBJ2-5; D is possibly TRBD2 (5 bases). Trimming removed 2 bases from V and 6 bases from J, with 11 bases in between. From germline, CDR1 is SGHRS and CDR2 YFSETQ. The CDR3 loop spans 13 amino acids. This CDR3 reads CASSLEGRQTQYF. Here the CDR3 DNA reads TGCGCCAGCAGCTTAGAGGGAAGGCAGACCCAGTACTTC. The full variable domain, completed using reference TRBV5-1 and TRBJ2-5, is KAGVTQTPRYLIKTRGQQVTLSCSPISGHRSVSWYQQTPGQGLQFLFEYFSETQRNKGNFPGRFSGRQFSNSRSEMNVSTLELGDSALYLCASSLEGRQTQYFGPGTRLLVL.

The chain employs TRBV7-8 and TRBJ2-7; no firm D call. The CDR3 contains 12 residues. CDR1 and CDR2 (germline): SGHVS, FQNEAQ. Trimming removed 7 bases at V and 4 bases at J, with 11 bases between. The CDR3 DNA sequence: TGTGCCAGCACCCCCGGTTGGTACGAGCAGTACTTC. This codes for CASTPGWYEQYF.

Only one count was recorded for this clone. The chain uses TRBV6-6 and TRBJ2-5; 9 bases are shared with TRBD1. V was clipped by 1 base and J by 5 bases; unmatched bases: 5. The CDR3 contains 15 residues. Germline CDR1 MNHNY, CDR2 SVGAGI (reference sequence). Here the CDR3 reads CASSYFGQGSETQYF. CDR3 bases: TGTGCCAGCAGTTACTTCGGACAGGGGTCGGAGACCCAGTACTTC.

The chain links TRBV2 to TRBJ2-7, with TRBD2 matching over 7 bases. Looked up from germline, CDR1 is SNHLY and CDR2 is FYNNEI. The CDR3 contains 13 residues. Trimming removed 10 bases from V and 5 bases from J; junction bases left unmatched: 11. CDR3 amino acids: CATKRGGSDEQYF. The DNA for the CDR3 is TGTGCCACAAAAAGGGGAGGGTCGGACGAGCAGTACTTC.

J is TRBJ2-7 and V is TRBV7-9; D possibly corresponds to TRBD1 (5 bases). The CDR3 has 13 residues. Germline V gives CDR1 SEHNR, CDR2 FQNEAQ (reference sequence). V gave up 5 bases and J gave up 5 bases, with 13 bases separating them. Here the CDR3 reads CASSPGASHEQYF. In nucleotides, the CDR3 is TGTGCCAGCAGCCCTGGGGCGTCCCACGAGCAGTACTTC.

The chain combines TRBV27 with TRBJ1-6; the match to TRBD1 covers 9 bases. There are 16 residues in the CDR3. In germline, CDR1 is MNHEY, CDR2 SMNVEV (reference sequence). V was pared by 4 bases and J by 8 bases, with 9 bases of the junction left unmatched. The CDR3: CASSSTPGQGYSPLHF. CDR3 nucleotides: TGTGCCAGCAGTTCGACTCCGGGACAGGGATATTCACCCCTCCACTTT.

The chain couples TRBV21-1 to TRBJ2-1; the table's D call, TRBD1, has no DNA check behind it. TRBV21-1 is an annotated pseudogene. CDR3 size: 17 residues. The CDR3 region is CASSKHPDREENNEQFF. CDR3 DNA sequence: TGTGCCAGCAGCAAACACCCTGACAGGGAAGAGAACAATGAGCAGTTCTTC.

The CDR3 reads CASSPRDRGYEQYF. CDR3 in DNA: TGTGCCAGCAGCCCGCGGGACAGGGGCTACGAGCAGTACTTC. V gene TRBV5-6 combines with J gene TRBJ2-7; TRBD1 aligns across 10 bases. The CDR3 contains 14 residues. The germline gives CDR1 SGHDT, CDR2 YYEEEE. V was clipped by 4 bases and J by 3 bases; unmatched bases: 4. The full variable domain, rest sourced from reference TRBV5-6 and TRBJ2-7, is DAGVTQSPTHLIKTRGQQVTLRCSPKSGHDTVSWYQQALGQGPQFIFQYYEEEERQRGNFPDRFSGHQFPNYSSELNVNALLLGDSALYLCASSPRDRGYEQYFGPGTRLTVT.

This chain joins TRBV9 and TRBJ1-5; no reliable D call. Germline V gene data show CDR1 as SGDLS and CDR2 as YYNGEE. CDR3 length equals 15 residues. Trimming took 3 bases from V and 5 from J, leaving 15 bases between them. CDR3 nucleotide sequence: TGTGCCAGCAGCGCCCTCAGCAACAGTGATCAGCCCCAGCATTTT. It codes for CASSALSNSDQPQHF.

The CDR3 loop is CASSQDGKNSPLHF. CDR3 coding DNA: TGTGCCAGCAGCCAGGACGGGAAGAATTCACCCCTCCACTTT. The V and J genes are TRBV7-9 and TRBJ1-6; D gene ambiguous. Trimming left V 5 bases short and J 7 bases short, with 12 bases between. This CDR3 is 14 amino acids long. Germline assignment: CDR1 SEHNR and CDR2 FQNEAQ (reference sequence).